This entry lists 27 T cell receptor beta chains sequenced from one sample in a study of control samples from healthy donors and cancer patients. Method: immunoSEQ multiplex PCR; TCRdb's copy keeps in-frame clones and lacks some. The sample carries tens of thousands of clones, approximately 84% recorded once. Input material: blood. These receptors all stem from a woman aged 45-60 years in good health.

This clone appeared a single time. The V and J genes are TRBV11-2 and TRBJ1-2; a possible D gene is TRBD1 (5 bases). V lost 2 bases and J 7 bases, leaving 11 bases between the germline ends. CDR1 and CDR2 (germline): SGHAT, FQNNGV. The CDR3 has 13 residues. The CDR3 loop reads CASSLQGFAGYTF. The CDR3 region has the DNA TGTGCCAGCAGCTTACAGGGTTTCGCTGGCTACACCTTC.

The V gene is TRBV19, the J gene TRBJ2-6; D is perhaps TRBD2 (7 bases). Looked up from germline, CDR1 is LNHDA and CDR2 is SQIVND (reference sequence). CDR3 length: 18 residues. V was cut by 5 bases and J by 4 bases, with 21 bases left in between. The CDR3 loop reads CASSVATRGLTGANVLTF. In nucleotides, the CDR3 is TGTGCCAGTAGTGTAGCCACCAGGGGACTAACCGGGGCCAACGTCCTGACTTTC.

The J gene is TRBJ1-6, the V gene TRBV4-2; D is undetermined. The CDR3 totals 17 residues. The V gene's germline CDR1 is LGHNA and CDR2 YNFKEQ. The V and J ends lost 8 bases and 0 bases respectively, with 17 bases between them. The CDR3 DNA is TGTGCCAGCCAGAAGACTGACTCTAACTCCTATAATTCACCCCTCCACTTT. This encodes CASQKTDSNSYNSPLHF.

The rearrangement joins TRBV27 to TRBJ2-3; TRBD1 aligns across 8 bases. This CDR3 has 14 residues. V shed 10 bases and J 5 bases; nucleotides not matched to a gene: 11. Germline assignment: CDR1 MNHEY and CDR2 SMNVEV (reference sequence). The CDR3 DNA sequence: TGTGCCACTCAACGGACAGGGATCGGAGATACGCAGTATTTT. Protein: CATQRTGIGDTQYF.

This clone was seen more than once but under ten times. The chain couples TRBV5-1 to TRBJ2-7; D is possibly TRBD2 (6 bases). There are 16 residues in the CDR3. CDR1 and CDR2 from the germline V gene are SGHRS and YFSETQ. Trimming shortened V by 4 bases and J by 6 bases, and 23 bases separated the two germline ends. DNA for the CDR3: TGCGCCAGCAGCACCACCCCGGGACTCCGCTCCCTCGAGCAGTACTTC. Translated, it gives CASSTTPGLRSLEQYF. The full variable domain, in which reference TRBV5-1 and TRBJ2-7 provide the parts outside the CDR3, is KAGVTQTPRYLIKTRGQQVTLSCSPISGHRSVSWYQQTPGQGLQFLFEYFSETQRNKGNFPGRFSGRQFSNSRSEMNVSTLELGDSALYLCASSTTPGLRSLEQYFGPGTRLTVT.

This rearrangement joins TRBV6-5 to TRBJ1-2, with 7 bases identical to TRBD1. The germline V gene encodes CDR1 MNHEY and CDR2 SVGAGI. CDR3 size: 14 residues. V dropped 7 bases and J dropped 8; count of bases not matched to a gene: 13. DNA of the CDR3: TGTGCCAGCAACCCCTCCCGGGACAGCAGCGGCTACACCTTC. This codes for CASNPSRDSSGYTF.

J is TRBJ2-4 and V is TRBV6-5; 9 positions agree with TRBD1. Germline V gene data show CDR1 as MNHEY and CDR2 as SVGAGI. This CDR3 is 14 amino acids long. Losses at the gene ends were 6 bases for V and 5 bases for J; bases not matched to a gene: 5. The CDR3 sequence: CASSPRTGENIQYF. In nucleotides, the CDR3 is TGTGCCAGCAGCCCAAGGACAGGGGAAAACATTCAGTACTTC.

The V and J genes are TRBV5-4 and TRBJ1-1, with D unresolved. The CDR3 spans 14 residues. The ends were cut back, 2 bases at V and 9 bases at J, with 17 bases in the middle. Germline-derived CDR1 and CDR2 are SGHNT and YYREEE (reference sequence). The CDR3 nucleotides read TGTGCCAGCAGCTTCTCCCACCGGGAGAACAAAGCTTTCTTT. This translates into CASSFSHRENKAFF.

This chain's CDR3 is CASSPSGDGRRPYNEQFF. The CDR3 region has the DNA TGTGCCAGTAGTCCTTCCGGCGATGGGCGGAGACCTTACAATGAGCAGTTCTTC. The V call is TRBV19, the J call TRBJ2-1; D call uncertain. This CDR3 comprises 18 residues. The germline V gene has CDR1 LNHDA and CDR2 SQIVND (reference sequence). Trimming cost V 5 bases and J 4 bases, with 24 bases left between them.

This chain joins TRBV30 and TRBJ2-7; 13 bases align to TRBD2. The CDR3 sequence is 14 residues long. Unmatched junction bases numbered 5, after V lost 5 bases and J lost 4 bases. From germline, CDR1 is GTSNPN and CDR2 SVGIG (reference sequence). The DNA of the CDR3 is TGTGCCTGGCAACTAGCGGGAGGGAGGTACGAGCAGTACTTC. Encoded protein: CAWQLAGGRYEQYF.

The chain has TRBV5-8 and TRBJ2-5; D remains unclear. There are 12 residues in the CDR3. Germline CDR1 reads SGHTS; CDR2 reads YDEGEE. Trimming removed 1 base at V and 4 bases at J, with 5 bases between. The CDR3, as DNA: TGTGCCAGCAGCTTGCACGGAGAGACCCAGTACTTC. Protein product: CASSLHGETQYF. Full variable domain (outside the CDR3, taken from reference TRBV5-8 and TRBJ2-5): EAGVTQSPTHLIKTRGQQATLRCSPISGHTSVYWYQQALGLGLQFLLWYDEGEERNRGNFPPRFSGRQFPNYSSELNVNALELEDSALYLCASSLHGETQYFGPGTRLLVL.

The chain joins TRBV7-9 to TRBJ2-7; D is unresolved. This CDR3 spans 12 amino acids. The V gene lost 2 bases and the J gene lost 5 bases, with 7 bases spanning the gap. The germline V gene has CDR1 SEHNR and CDR2 FQNEAQ (reference sequence). In DNA, the CDR3 is TGTGCCAGCAGCTTACGAAGGGACGAGCAGTACTTC. It is translated as CASSLRRDEQYF.

The chain employs TRBV9 and TRBJ2-1; D not resolved. With 3 bases removed from V and 11 bases from J, the gap between germline ends came to 21 bases. This CDR3 spans 15 amino acids. Germline CDR1 and CDR2: SGDLS and YYNGEE. CDR3 region: CASSARADPIMKQFF. Here the CDR3 DNA reads TGTGCCAGCAGCGCCCGCGCGGACCCAATAATGAAGCAGTTCTTC.

This rearrangement joins TRBV5-5 to TRBJ2-1; 9 nucleotides match TRBD2. CDR1 is SGHKS, CDR2 YYEKEE, per germline (reference sequence). CDR3 length: 15 amino acids. Unmatched junction bases numbered 8, after V lost 2 bases and J lost 8 bases. The CDR3 DNA reads TGTGCCAGCAGCTTCGCTAGCGGGGAGCCGTATGAGCAGTTCTTC. The encoded protein is CASSFASGEPYEQFF.

Here the CDR3 reads CASRATGAGYGYTF. In DNA, the CDR3 is TGTGCCAGCAGGGCTACAGGGGCGGGCTATGGCTACACCTTC. The V and J genes are TRBV2 and TRBJ1-2; 7 bases are a match to TRBD1. Germline V gene lookup returns CDR1 SNHLY and CDR2 FYNNEI. V was clipped by 6 bases and J by 4 bases; unmatched bases: 8. The CDR3 spans 14 residues. The variable domain in full, with the rest retrieved from reference TRBV2 and TRBJ1-2, is EPEVTQTPSHQVTQMGQEVILRCVPISNHLYFYWYRQILGQKVEFLVSFYNNEISEKSEIFDDQFSVERPDGSNFTLKIRSTKLEDSAMYFCASRATGAGYGYTFGSGTRLTVV.

The CDR3 loop reads CASSRIAGGGNEQFF. In DNA form, the CDR3 reads TGTGCCAGCAGTCGAATAGCGGGAGGAGGCAATGAGCAGTTCTTC. The V and J genes are TRBV7-3 and TRBJ2-1, with 10 bases matching TRBD2. The CDR3 is made up of 15 amino acids. Germline CDR1 SGHTA, CDR2 FQGTGA. Trimming removed 6 bases from V and 6 bases from J; junction bases left unmatched: 8.

This sequence joins TRBV2 and TRBJ2-2; TRBD2 matches 8 bases. The CDR3 is made up of 16 amino acids. V lost 5 bases to trimming and J lost 5 bases; unmatched junction nucleotides: 10. Germline V gene sequence: CDR1 SNHLY, CDR2 FYNNEI. The CDR3 here is CASSRSAGAETGELFF. CDR3 sequence (DNA): TGTGCCAGCAGTCGGTCAGCGGGAGCGGAAACCGGGGAGCTGTTTTTT.

Turning to this clone: Germline and junction disagree at one end, which may indicate a read error. The chain has TRBV7-7 and TRBJ1-5; 7 positions match TRBD1. Germline CDR1 is SSHAT and CDR2 is FNYEAQ (reference sequence). This CDR3 spans 19 amino acids. The CDR3 DNA reads TGTGCTAGCAGCTCTCTCCGGGACAGTGTTCCCCCCCATTGTCAGCCCCAGCATTTT. This encodes CASSSLRDSVPPHCQPQHF. Using reference TRBV7-7 and TRBJ1-5 for the parts outside the CDR3, the full variable domain is GAGVSQSPRYKVTKRGQDVTLRCDPISSHATLYWYQQALGQGPEFLTYFNYEAQPDKSGLPSDRFSAERPEGSISTLTIQRTEQRDSAMYRCASSSLRDSVPPHCQPQHFGDGTRLSIL.

This clone was seen a few times. This rearrangement joins TRBV11-2 to TRBJ2-2; D gene ambiguous. The V gene lost 5 bases and the J gene lost 6 bases, with 10 bases spanning the gap. CDR1 SGHAT and CDR2 FQNNGV come from the germline V gene. The CDR3 length is 13 residues. In DNA, the CDR3 is TGTGCCAGCAGCATTACAAACCCCGGGGAGCTGTTTTTT. It translates to CASSITNPGELFF.

The chain is built from TRBV19 and TRBJ2-2; no definite D call. There are 13 residues in the CDR3. Germline CDR1 is LNHDA and CDR2 is SQIVND (reference sequence). The V gene lost 3 bases and the J gene lost 5 bases, with 7 bases spanning the gap. CDR3 DNA sequence: TGTGCCAGTAGTATGGCGGTAACCGGGGAGCTGTTTTTT. It codes for CASSMAVTGELFF.

The chain has TRBV6-2 or TRBV6-3 and TRBJ2-5, with unresolved D. The CDR3 is 15 residues long. The germline CDR1 and CDR2 sequences are MNHEY and SVGEGT. Between the trimmed V and J ends, which lost 4 bases and 5 bases, there was a span of 17 bases. CDR3 sequence: CASSFSGPGSETQYF. The CDR3 region has the DNA TGTGCCAGCAGTTTTTCCGGGCCTGGGTCGGAGACCCAGTACTTC.

The V and J genes are TRBV28 and TRBJ2-2; D might be TRBD1 (6 bases). Germline V gene data show CDR1 as MDHEN and CDR2 as SYDVKM. V dropped 3 bases and J dropped 3 bases, with 11 bases sitting between them. This CDR3 spans 15 amino acids. CDR3 sequence reads: CASSLETGYTGELFF. CDR3 coding DNA: TGTGCCAGCAGTTTGGAGACAGGTTACACCGGGGAGCTGTTTTTT.

This clone was detected a few times. The chain has TRBV4-2 and TRBJ1-5; D is unresolved. V was pared by 4 bases and J by 4 bases, with 20 bases between. Germline-derived CDR1 and CDR2 are LGHNA and YNFKEQ. This CDR3 has 17 amino acids. The CDR3, as DNA: TGTGCCAGCAGCCCTACTCTGGGGTCTAAATCTAATCAGCCCCAGCATTTT. Translating it yields CASSPTLGSKSNQPQHF.

The chain has TRBV28 and TRBJ2-1, with D maybe TRBD1 (6 bases). Germline loops: CDR1 MDHEN, CDR2 SYDVKM. V shed 2 bases and J shed 6 bases, with 11 bases lying between them. The CDR3 loop spans 14 amino acids. The CDR3 nucleotides read TGTGCCAGCAGTTTAAGAGGGGGATCCAATGAGCAGTTCTTC. As protein: CASSLRGGSNEQFF.

The rearrangement uses TRBV28 and TRBJ2-7; 8 bases are shared with TRBD1. The trim removed 7 bases at V and 3 bases at J, leaving 8 bases unmatched. The V gene's germline CDR1 is MDHEN and CDR2 SYDVKM. This CDR3 has 14 residues. The CDR3 DNA reads as TGTGCCAGCATATCCGGACAGGGTGTCTACGAGCAGTACTTC. It specifies CASISGQGVYEQYF.

This clone was seen a handful of times. The chain employs TRBV29-1 and TRBJ1-1; TRBD1 is a possible D gene (6 bases). The germline gives CDR1 SQVTM, CDR2 ANQGSEA. V dropped 4 bases and J dropped 3 bases, with 12 bases sitting between them. There are 13 residues in the CDR3. CDR3 sequence (DNA): TGCAGCGTTGTGGGGGGGGCGGACACTGAAGCTTTCTTT. Its translation is CSVVGGADTEAFF. Filled out from reference TRBV29-1 and TRBJ1-1, the complete variable domain reads SAVISQKPSRDICQRGTSLTIQCQVDSQVTMMFWYRQQPGQSLTLIATANQGSEATYESGFVIDKFPISRPNLTFSTLTVSNMSPEDSSIYLCSVVGGADTEAFFGQGTRLTVV.

This clone is a singleton in its sample. This chain joins TRBV9 and TRBJ2-1; D is perhaps TRBD2 (5 bases). V shed 4 bases and J shed 7 bases, with 12 bases lying between them. CDR1 and CDR2 from the germline V gene are SGDLS and YYNGEE. This CDR3 contains 13 residues. For the CDR3, the DNA is TGTGCCAGCAGCTTCGGACTCAAAAATGAGCAGTTCTTC. Translation gives CASSFGLKNEQFF. Filled out from reference TRBV9 and TRBJ2-1, the complete variable domain reads DSGVTQTPKHLITATGQRVTLRCSPRSGDLSVYWYQQSLDQGLQFLIQYYNGEERAKGNILERFSAQQFPDLHSELNLSSLELGDSALYFCASSFGLKNEQFFGPGTRLTVL.